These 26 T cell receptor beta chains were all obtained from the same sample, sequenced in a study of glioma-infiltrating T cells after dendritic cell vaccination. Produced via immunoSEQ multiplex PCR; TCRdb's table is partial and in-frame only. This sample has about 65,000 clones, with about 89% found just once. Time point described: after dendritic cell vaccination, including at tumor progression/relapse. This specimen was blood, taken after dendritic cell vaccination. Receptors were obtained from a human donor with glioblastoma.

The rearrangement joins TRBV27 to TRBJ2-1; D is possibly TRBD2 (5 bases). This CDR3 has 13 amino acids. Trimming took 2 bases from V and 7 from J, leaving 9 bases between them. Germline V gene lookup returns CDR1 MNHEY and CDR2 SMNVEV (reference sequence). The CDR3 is CASSLNGVNEQFF. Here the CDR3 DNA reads TGTGCCAGCAGTTTAAACGGGGTAAATGAGCAGTTCTTC.

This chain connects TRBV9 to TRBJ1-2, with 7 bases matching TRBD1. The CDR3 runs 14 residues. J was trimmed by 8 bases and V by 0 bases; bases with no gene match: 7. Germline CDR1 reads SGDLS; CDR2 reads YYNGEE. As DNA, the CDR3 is TGTGCCAGCAGCGTAGACCAGGGGGTTAGGGGCTACACCTTC. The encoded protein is CASSVDQGVRGYTF. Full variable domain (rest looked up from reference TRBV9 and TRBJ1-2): DSGVTQTPKHLITATGQRVTLRCSPRSGDLSVYWYQQSLDQGLQFLIQYYNGEERAKGNILERFSAQQFPDLHSELNLSSLELGDSALYFCASSVDQGVRGYTFGSGTRLTVV.

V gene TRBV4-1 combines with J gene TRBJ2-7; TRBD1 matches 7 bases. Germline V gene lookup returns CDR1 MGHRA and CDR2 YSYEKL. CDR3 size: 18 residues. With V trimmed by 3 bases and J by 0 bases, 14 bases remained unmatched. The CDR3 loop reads CASSQENRGGLSSYEQYF. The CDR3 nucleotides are TGCGCCAGCAGCCAGGAAAACAGGGGCGGCCTTAGCTCCTACGAGCAGTACTTC.

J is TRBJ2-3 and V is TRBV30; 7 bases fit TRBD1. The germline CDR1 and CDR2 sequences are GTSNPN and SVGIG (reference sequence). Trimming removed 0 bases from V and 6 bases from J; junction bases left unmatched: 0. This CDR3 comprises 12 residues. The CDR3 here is CAWSVQGDTQYF. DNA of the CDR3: TGTGCCTGGAGTGTACAGGGGGATACGCAGTATTTT.

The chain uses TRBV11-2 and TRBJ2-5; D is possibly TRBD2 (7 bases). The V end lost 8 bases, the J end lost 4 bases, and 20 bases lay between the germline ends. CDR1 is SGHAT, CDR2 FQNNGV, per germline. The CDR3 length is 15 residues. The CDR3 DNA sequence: TGTGCCAGCGGTTGGGGAGGGGGGGGTGGAGAGACCCAGTACTTC. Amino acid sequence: CASGWGGGGGETQYF.

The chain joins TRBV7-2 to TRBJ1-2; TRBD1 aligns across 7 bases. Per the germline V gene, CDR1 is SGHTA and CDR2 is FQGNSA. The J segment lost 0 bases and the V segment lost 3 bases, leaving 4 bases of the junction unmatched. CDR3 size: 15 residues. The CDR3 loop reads CASSFDREANYGYTF. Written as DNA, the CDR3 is TGTGCCAGCAGCTTTGACAGGGAAGCTAACTATGGCTACACCTTC.

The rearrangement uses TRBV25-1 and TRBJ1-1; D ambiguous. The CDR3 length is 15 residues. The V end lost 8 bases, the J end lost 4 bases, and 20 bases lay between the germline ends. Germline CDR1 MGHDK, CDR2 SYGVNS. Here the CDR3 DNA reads TGTGCCAGCTCCCCCCTAGGTGAGGAGACCACTGAAGCTTTCTTT. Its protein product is CASSPLGEETTEAFF.

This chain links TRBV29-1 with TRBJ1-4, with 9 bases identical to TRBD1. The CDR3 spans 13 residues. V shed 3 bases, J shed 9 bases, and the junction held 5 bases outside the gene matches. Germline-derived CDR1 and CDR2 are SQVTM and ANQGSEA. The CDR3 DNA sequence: TGCAGCGTTGAGGGACAGGGTCGGAAAAAACTGTTTTTT. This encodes CSVEGQGRKKLFF.

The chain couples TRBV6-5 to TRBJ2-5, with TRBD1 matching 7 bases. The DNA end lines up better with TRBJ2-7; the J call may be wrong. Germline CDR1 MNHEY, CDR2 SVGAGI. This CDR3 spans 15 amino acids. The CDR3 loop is CASRLWGQRGSEQYF. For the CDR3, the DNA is TGTGCCAGCAGACTCTGGGGACAGAGAGGGTCCGAGCAGTACTTC.

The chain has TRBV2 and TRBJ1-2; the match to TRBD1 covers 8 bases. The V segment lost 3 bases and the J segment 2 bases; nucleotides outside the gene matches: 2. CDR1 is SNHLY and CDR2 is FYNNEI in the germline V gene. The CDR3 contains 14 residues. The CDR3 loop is CASSEDRVNYGYTF. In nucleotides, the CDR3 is TGTGCCAGCAGTGAGGACAGGGTCAACTATGGCTACACCTTC.

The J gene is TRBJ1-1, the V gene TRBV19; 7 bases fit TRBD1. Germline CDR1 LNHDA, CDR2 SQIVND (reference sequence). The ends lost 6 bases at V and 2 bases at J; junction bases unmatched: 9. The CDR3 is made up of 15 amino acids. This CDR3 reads CASRVQGSGNTEAFF. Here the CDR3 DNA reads TGTGCCAGTAGGGTACAGGGGTCGGGAAACACTGAAGCTTTCTTT.

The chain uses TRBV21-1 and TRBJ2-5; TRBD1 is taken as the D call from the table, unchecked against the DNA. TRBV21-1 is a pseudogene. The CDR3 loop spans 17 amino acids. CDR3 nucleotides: TGTGCCAGCAGCAAAAATCCCGCAGGGCACAGAAAAGAGACCCAGTACTTC. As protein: CASSKNPAGHRKETQYF.

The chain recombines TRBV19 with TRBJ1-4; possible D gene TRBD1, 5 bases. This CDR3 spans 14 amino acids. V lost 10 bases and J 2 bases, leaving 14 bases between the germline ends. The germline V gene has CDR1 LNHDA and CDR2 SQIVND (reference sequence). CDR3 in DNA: TGTGCCACCCAGATGGGGGGGACTAATGAAAAACTGTTTTTT. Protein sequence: CATQMGGTNEKLFF. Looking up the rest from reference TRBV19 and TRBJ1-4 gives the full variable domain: DGGITQSPKYLFRKEGQNVTLSCEQNLNHDAMYWYRQDPGQGLRLIYYSQIVNDFQKGDIAEGYSVSREKKESFPLTVTSAQKNPTAFYLCATQMGGTNEKLFFGSGTQLSVL.

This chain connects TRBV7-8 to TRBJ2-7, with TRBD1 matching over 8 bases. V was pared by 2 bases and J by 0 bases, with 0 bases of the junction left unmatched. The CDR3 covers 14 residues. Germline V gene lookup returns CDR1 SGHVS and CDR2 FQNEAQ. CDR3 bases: TGTGCCAGCAGCTTACAGGGGGCCTCCTACGAGCAGTACTTC. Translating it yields CASSLQGASYEQYF.

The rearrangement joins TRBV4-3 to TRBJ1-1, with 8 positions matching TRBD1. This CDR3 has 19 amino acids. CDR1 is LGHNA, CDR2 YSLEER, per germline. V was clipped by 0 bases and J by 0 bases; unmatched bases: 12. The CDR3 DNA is TGCGCCAGCAGCCAAGATGGGGGCAGGGGGCTTAGTATGAACACTGAAGCTTTCTTT. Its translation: CASSQDGGRGLSMNTEAFF.

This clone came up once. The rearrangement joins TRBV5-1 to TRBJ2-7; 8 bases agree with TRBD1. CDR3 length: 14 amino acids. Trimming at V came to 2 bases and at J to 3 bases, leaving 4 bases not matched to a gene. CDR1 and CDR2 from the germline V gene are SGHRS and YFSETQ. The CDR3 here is CASSFGQGGYEQYF. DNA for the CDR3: TGCGCCAGCAGCTTCGGACAGGGTGGCTACGAGCAGTACTTC.

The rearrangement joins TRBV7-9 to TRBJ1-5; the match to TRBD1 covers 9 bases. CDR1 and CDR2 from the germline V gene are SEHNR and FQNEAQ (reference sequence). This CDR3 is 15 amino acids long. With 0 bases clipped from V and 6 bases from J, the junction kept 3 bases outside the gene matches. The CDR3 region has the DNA TGTGCCAGCAGCTTAGCCGGGACAGGGCGTCAGCCCCAGCATTTT. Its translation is CASSLAGTGRQPQHF.

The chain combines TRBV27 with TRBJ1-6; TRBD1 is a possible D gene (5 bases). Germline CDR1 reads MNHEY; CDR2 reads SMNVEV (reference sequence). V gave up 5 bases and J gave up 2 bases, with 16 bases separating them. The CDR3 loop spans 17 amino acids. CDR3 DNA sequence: TGTGCCAGCAGTGGATCGCAACAGGTTCCCTATAATTCACCCCTCCACTTT. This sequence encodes CASSGSQQVPYNSPLHF.

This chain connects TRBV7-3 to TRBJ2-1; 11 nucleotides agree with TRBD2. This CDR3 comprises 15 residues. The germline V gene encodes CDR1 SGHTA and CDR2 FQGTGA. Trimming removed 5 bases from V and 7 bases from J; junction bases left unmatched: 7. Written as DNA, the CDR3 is TGTGCCAGCAGCGTGACTAGCGGGACGATTAATGAGCAGTTCTTC. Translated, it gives CASSVTSGTINEQFF.

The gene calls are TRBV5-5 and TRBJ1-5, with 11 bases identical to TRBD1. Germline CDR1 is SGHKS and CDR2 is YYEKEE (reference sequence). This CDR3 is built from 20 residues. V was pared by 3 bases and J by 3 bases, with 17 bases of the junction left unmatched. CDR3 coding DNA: TGTGCCAGCAGCTATGGCTACATCGAAACGGACAGGGGGCTCAATCAGCCCCAGCATTTT. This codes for CASSYGYIETDRGLNQPQHF.

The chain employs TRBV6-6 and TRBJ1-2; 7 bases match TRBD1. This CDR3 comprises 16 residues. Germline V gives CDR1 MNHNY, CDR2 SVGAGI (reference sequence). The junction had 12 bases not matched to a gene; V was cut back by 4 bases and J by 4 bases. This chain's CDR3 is CASSSPTTGSSYGYTF. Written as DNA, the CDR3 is TGTGCCAGCAGTTCCCCCACGACAGGGAGTTCCTATGGCTACACCTTC.

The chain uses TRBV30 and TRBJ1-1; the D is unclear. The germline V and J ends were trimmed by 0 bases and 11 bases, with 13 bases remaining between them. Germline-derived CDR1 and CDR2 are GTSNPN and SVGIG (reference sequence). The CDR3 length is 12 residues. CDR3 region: CAWSVGSPGAFF. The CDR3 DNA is TGTGCCTGGAGTGTCGGTAGCCCCGGGGCTTTCTTT.

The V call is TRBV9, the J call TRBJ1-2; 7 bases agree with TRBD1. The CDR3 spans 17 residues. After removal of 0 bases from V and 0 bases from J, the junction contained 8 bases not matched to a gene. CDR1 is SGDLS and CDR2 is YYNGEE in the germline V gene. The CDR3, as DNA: TGTGCCAGCAGCGTAGCTCCGCGACAGGGAGCTAACTATGGCTACACCTTC. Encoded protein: CASSVAPRQGANYGYTF.

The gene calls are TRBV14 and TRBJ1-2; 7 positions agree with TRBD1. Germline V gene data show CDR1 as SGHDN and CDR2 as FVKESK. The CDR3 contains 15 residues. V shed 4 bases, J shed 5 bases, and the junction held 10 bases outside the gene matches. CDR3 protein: CASSLYRDREYGYTF. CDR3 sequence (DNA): TGTGCCAGCAGCCTCTACCGGGACAGAGAGTATGGCTACACCTTC.

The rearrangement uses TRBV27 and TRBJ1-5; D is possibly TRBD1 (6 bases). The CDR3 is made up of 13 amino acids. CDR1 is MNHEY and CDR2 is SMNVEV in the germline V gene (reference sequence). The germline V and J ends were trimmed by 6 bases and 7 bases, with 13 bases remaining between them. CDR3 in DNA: TGTGCCAGCAGGAGCAGGGGTTTGCAGCCCCAGCATTTT. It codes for CASRSRGLQPQHF.

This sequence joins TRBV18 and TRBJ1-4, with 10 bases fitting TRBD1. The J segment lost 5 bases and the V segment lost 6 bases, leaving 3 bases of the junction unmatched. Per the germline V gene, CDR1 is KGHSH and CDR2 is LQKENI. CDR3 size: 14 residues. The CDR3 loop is CASSVGQGNEKLFF. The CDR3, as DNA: TGTGCCAGCTCCGTGGGACAGGGGAATGAAAAACTGTTTTTT. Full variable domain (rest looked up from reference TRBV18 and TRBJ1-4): NAGVMQNPRHLVRRRGQEARLRCSPMKGHSHVYWYRQLPEEGLKFMVYLQKENIIDESGMPKERFSAEFPKEGPSILRIQQVVRGDSAAYFCASSVGQGNEKLFFGSGTQLSVL.